Sequencing of this T cell receptor beta chain was carried out in a study of blood T cell repertoires in COVID-19. About the research overall: COVID-19 samples, acute and convalescent, were from the United States, Italy and Spain. From T cells, B-cell-depleted T cells, or PBMCs came the material, which was cDNA or gDNA.

Trimming removed 11 bases from V and 1 base from J, with 12 bases in between. CDR3 length: 13 residues. Germline CDR1 LNHDA, CDR2 SQIVND (reference sequence). Under the authors' procedure: Estimation of nucleated cell counts relied on the amplification of reference gene primers. Measured with immunoSEQ multiplex PCR; TCRdb has only the in-frame clones, and not every one. V and J calls and clone size follow that table, whereas D and trimming were derived from the DNA. The sample includes 200,000 to 300,000 clones, 75% to 90% of them seen just once. Sequencing was carried out using peripheral blood. The TCR comes from a man between 25 and 39 years old with active or convalescent COVID-19. The chain combines TRBV19 with TRBJ1-5; perhaps TRBD1 as D (5 bases). CDR3 in DNA: TGTGCCGTCACCCAGGGCAGCAATCAGCCCCAGCATTTT. Translation: CAVTQGSNQPQHF. The entire variable domain, with the rest obtained from reference TRBV19 and TRBJ1-5, is as follows: DGGITQSPKYLFRKEGQNVTLSCEQNLNHDAMYWYRQDPGQGLRLIYYSQIVNDFQKGDIAEGYSVSREKKESFPLTVTSAQKNPTAFYLCAVTQGSNQPQHFGDGTRLSIL.